This entry lists 19 T cell receptor beta chains sequenced from one sample in a study of cytomegalovirus exposure and HLA in healthy donors. PCR primers comprised 60 Vbeta and 13 Jbeta primers. Generated by immunoSEQ multiplex PCR, the TCRdb table keeps only in-frame clones and is missing some. Seen here are roughly 120,000 clones, 69% observed once, and the top ten hold about 5.5%. Sequencing used PBMCs. The receptors here all came from a woman in her 70s in good health and CMV-seropositive.

The rearrangement uses TRBV7-8 and TRBJ1-2; 7 bases map to TRBD1. The germline gives CDR1 SGHVS, CDR2 FQNEAQ. The CDR3 runs 17 residues. V gave up 5 bases and J gave up 4 bases; unmatched junction bases: 16. The CDR3: CASSRDETQGWIYGYTF. The CDR3 bases are TGTGCCAGCAGCCGTGATGAGACACAGGGGTGGATCTATGGCTACACCTTC.

The chain couples TRBV27 to TRBJ2-4; possible D gene TRBD1, 7 bases. CDR1 and CDR2 (germline): MNHEY, SMNVEV (reference sequence). CDR3 length equals 18 residues. V was pared by 1 base and J by 0 bases, with 16 bases between. CDR3 sequence reads: CASSLYGGGSLAKNIQYF. DNA for the CDR3: TGTGCCAGCAGTTTATACGGAGGGGGCTCCTTAGCCAAAAACATTCAGTACTTC.

The CDR3 is CASSLWQAGNEQFF. The CDR3, as DNA: TGCGCCAGCAGCTTGTGGCAGGCTGGCAATGAGCAGTTCTTC. The chain couples TRBV5-1 to TRBJ2-1; D gene uncertain. CDR3 length: 14 amino acids. V was clipped by 1 base and J by 6 bases, with 11 bases between them. In germline, CDR1 is SGHRS, CDR2 YFSETQ.

V gene TRBV6-5 combines with J gene TRBJ1-2; 7 bases agree with TRBD1. V was clipped by 2 bases and J by 4 bases; unmatched bases: 10. The CDR3 sequence is 16 residues long. Looked up from germline, CDR1 is MNHEY and CDR2 is SVGAGI. CDR3 coding DNA: TGTGCCAGCAGTTACGACCGGGCAGGGGGACCCTATGGCTACACCTTC. Amino acids: CASSYDRAGGPYGYTF.

The chain joins TRBV7-8 to TRBJ2-7; D is uncertain. The CDR3 extends over 11 amino acids. Deletions cut 5 bases from V and 2 bases from J, with 4 bases between. Germline V gene lookup returns CDR1 SGHVS and CDR2 FQNEAQ. CDR3 sequence reads: CASSQAYEQYF. CDR3 bases: TGTGCCAGCAGCCAGGCCTACGAGCAGTACTTC.

This clone was recorded once. At one boundary the junction diverges from the germline segment, which might be a read error. The chain carries TRBV7-7 and TRBJ1-4, with TRBD1 matching over 7 bases. Germline lookup yields CDR1 SSHAT and CDR2 FNYEAQ (reference sequence). The CDR3 runs to 16 residues. DNA for the CDR3: TGTGCTAGCAGCTTGTCCCCTACAGGGGACGGTGAAAAACTGTTTTTT. Translating it yields CASSLSPTGDGEKLFF.

The chain is built from TRBV5-1 and TRBJ2-3; tentative D call: TRBD1 (6 bases). Germline-derived CDR1 and CDR2 are SGHRS and YFSETQ. V lost 5 bases to trimming and J lost 6 bases, with 16 bases between them. The CDR3 runs to 14 residues. The chain's CDR3 is CASSSGDPPDTQYF. The CDR3 bases are TGCGCCAGCAGTTCAGGGGACCCCCCGGATACGCAGTATTTT.

This clone was found a few times. This chain connects TRBV2 to TRBJ2-5, with TRBD2 identical over 8 bases. In germline, CDR1 is SNHLY, CDR2 FYNNEI. CDR3 length: 13 residues. The V and J ends lost 7 bases and 4 bases, in that order; junction bases with no gene match: 5. CDR3 sequence (DNA): TGTGCCAGCAAAACGGGGGGGGTAGAGACCCAGTACTTC. Residues: CASKTGGVETQYF.

The gene calls are TRBV7-2 and TRBJ2-1, with 7 bases identical to TRBD2. J was trimmed by 5 bases and V by 5 bases; bases with no gene match: 6. Germline V CDR1 and CDR2: SGHTA, FQGNSA. This CDR3 has 14 amino acids. CDR3 nucleotides: TGTGCCAGCAGCCCGAGCGGGGTAAACAATGAGCAGTTCTTC. It is translated as CASSPSGVNNEQFF.

This clone was counted only a few times. The chain couples TRBV30 to TRBJ2-7; 7 bases align to TRBD2. The CDR3 runs to 11 residues. CDR1 is GTSNPN, CDR2 SVGIG, per germline (reference sequence). With V trimmed by 1 base and J by 9 bases, 3 bases remained unmatched. The CDR3 DNA is TGTGCCTGGAGTGAAGCGGGGAGGCAGTACTTC. Its translation is CAWSEAGRQYF.

The V and J genes are TRBV20-1 and TRBJ2-1; no reliable D call. V lost 6 bases to trimming and J lost 7 bases, with 10 bases between them. The CDR3 is 11 amino acids. Germline values: CDR1 DFQATT, CDR2 SNEGSKA (reference sequence). The CDR3 nucleotides read TGCAGTGCCCCTAGAAGGAATGAGCAGTTCTTC. It translates to CSAPRRNEQFF.

The gene calls are TRBV18 and TRBJ2-3, with 8 bases identical to TRBD2. Germline CDR1 and CDR2: KGHSH and LQKENI. Unmatched junction bases numbered 6, after V lost 2 bases and J lost 2 bases. CDR3 length: 16 residues. CDR3 DNA sequence: TGTGCCAGCTCACCAATAAAGCGGGGGACCACAGATACGCAGTATTTT. This translates into CASSPIKRGTTDTQYF.

This clone showed up just a few times. In DNA, the CDR3 is TGCGCCAGCAGCCAAGATAGGAACAGTGCTCAGCCCCAGCATTTT. Amino acid sequence: CASSQDRNSAQPQHF. This sequence joins TRBV4-3 and TRBJ1-5, with unresolved D. Germline CDR1 reads LGHNA; CDR2 reads YSLEER. The V gene lost 0 bases and the J gene lost 6 bases, with 12 bases spanning the gap. This CDR3 comprises 15 residues.

This clone was counted only a few times. The CDR3 sequence is CASSQDLGNTIYF. For the CDR3, the DNA is TGCGCCAGCAGCCAAGATCTGGGAAACACCATATATTTT. This chain links TRBV4-3 with TRBJ1-3; D gene ambiguous. V dropped 0 bases and J dropped 4 bases, with 4 bases sitting between them. This CDR3 contains 13 residues. CDR1 and CDR2 from the germline V gene are LGHNA and YSLEER.

V usage is TRBV30 and J usage is TRBJ1-2; 8 positions agree with TRBD1. The CDR3 sequence is 13 residues long. Germline V lookup: CDR1 GTSNPN, CDR2 SVGIG (reference sequence). After removal of 5 bases from V and 8 bases from J, the junction contained 10 bases not matched to a gene. CDR3 coding DNA: TGTGCCTGGGGACAGGGTACGATGGTAGGCTACACCTTC. Encoded protein: CAWGQGTMVGYTF.

The V gene is TRBV27, the J gene TRBJ2-5; 12 nucleotides agree with TRBD2. From germline, CDR1 is MNHEY and CDR2 SMNVEV (reference sequence). Trimming removed 6 bases from V and 5 bases from J; junction bases left unmatched: 7. There are 15 residues in the CDR3. The CDR3 spells CASRLAGGPRETQYF. The CDR3 DNA is TGTGCCAGCAGGCTAGCGGGGGGGCCAAGGGAGACCCAGTACTTC.

The CDR3 spells CASSYGTGSGFQYF. CDR3 in DNA: TGTGCCAGCAGTTACGGGACAGGCAGCGGTTTTCAGTACTTC. This sequence joins TRBV6-6 and TRBJ2-7; 8 nucleotides agree with TRBD1. This CDR3 comprises 14 residues. V lost 2 bases and J lost 10; bases outside the gene matches: 10. CDR1 MNHNY and CDR2 SVGAGI come from the germline V gene (reference sequence).

This clone was detected only a few times. The chain couples TRBV6-5 to TRBJ2-1; 8 bases fit TRBD2. This CDR3 is built from 15 residues. Germline CDR1 reads MNHEY; CDR2 reads SVGAGI. V dropped 5 bases and J dropped 2; count of bases not matched to a gene: 5. The CDR3 sequence: CASSARGGTYNEQFF. The DNA of the CDR3 is TGTGCCAGCAGTGCCCGCGGGGGGACCTACAATGAGCAGTTCTTC.

As DNA, the CDR3 is TGTGCCAGCAGTTTTACCAGGGAGAACACTGAAGCTTTCTTT. The encoded protein is CASSFTRENTEAFF. The chain uses TRBV6-6 and TRBJ1-1; D is perhaps TRBD1 (5 bases). The V end lost 4 bases, the J end lost 1 base, and 10 bases lay between the germline ends. The CDR3 is 14 residues long. Germline lookup yields CDR1 MNHNY and CDR2 SVGAGI (reference sequence).